The 3 T cell receptor beta chains in this list originate from one sample, sequenced in a study of blood T cell repertoires in COVID-19. The table came from immunoSEQ multiplex PCR; TCRdb's copy has only in-frame clones and leaves some out. The sample records 250,000 or so clones, over 75% being singletons. The sequenced sample consisted of PBMCs or T cells enriched from blood (not recorded which). The receptor source for this set is a man aged 40-49 years who had recovered from COVID-19.

The rearrangement links TRBV30 to TRBJ1-1, with 9 bases identical to TRBD1. Losses at the gene ends were 2 bases for V and 4 bases for J; bases not matched to a gene: 5. The CDR3 spans 14 residues. Germline V gives CDR1 GTSNPN, CDR2 SVGIG (reference sequence). In DNA form, the CDR3 reads TGTGCCTGGAGTACGGGACAGGGACGCACTGAAGCTTTCTTT. It specifies CAWSTGQGRTEAFF. The full variable domain, with the rest looked up from reference TRBV30 and TRBJ1-1, is SQTIHQWPATLVQPVGSPLSLECTVEGTSNPNLYWYRQAAGRGLQLLFYSVGIGQISSEVPQNLSASRPQDRQFILSSKKLLLSDSGFYLCAWSTGQGRTEAFFGQGTRLTVV.

This clone was counted only a few times. This chain links TRBV6-2 or TRBV6-3 with TRBJ2-1; 10 bases map to TRBD2. Germline V gene sequence: CDR1 MNHEY, CDR2 SVGEGT. Unmatched junction bases numbered 9, after V lost 0 bases and J lost 10 bases. The CDR3 loop spans 16 amino acids. In nucleotides, the CDR3 is TGTGCCAGCAGTTACTCGTTGGAGCGGGGGGGCCACGAGCAGTTCTTC. Amino acids: CASSYSLERGGHEQFF.

This clone has only a few counts. The chain carries TRBV5-8 and TRBJ2-5; 9 nucleotides align to TRBD1. V lost 4 bases, J lost 5 bases, and 3 bases stayed unmatched. The CDR3 has 13 amino acids. Germline V gene lookup returns CDR1 SGHTS and CDR2 YDEGEE. The CDR3 region has the DNA TGTGCCAGCAGCCGGGACAGGGACGAGACCCAGTACTTC. It encodes CASSRDRDETQYF.